This T cell receptor beta chain was retrieved from a study of T cell responses to AZD1222 COVID-19 vaccine. About this clone itself: Its target is unknown.

Method: immunoSEQ multiplex PCR; TCRdb's copy keeps in-frame clones and lacks some. The sample holds under 200,000 clones, about nine tenths seen once. Trimming cost V 5 bases and J 4 bases; bases outside gene matches: 15. This CDR3 contains 17 residues. CDR1 SEHNR and CDR2 FQNEAQ come from the germline V gene (reference sequence). Whole-study results and caveats: Among the donors, most were white British and more were female, and clonal diversity was possibly underestimated.

The V and J genes are TRBV7-9 and TRBJ2-3; 7 nucleotides line up with TRBD1. The input for sequencing was peripheral blood, taken on day 0 of AZD1222 vaccination. The clonotype originates from an adult in good health. CDR3 nucleotides: TGTGCCAGCAGCCGACAAAGAGCGTCAGGGGGATCAGATACGCAGTATTTT. Translated: CASSRQRASGGSDTQYF. Full variable domain (outside the CDR3, taken from reference TRBV7-9 and TRBJ2-3): DTGVSQNPRHKITKRGQNVTFRCDPISEHNRLYWYRQTLGQGPEFLTYFQNEAQLEKSRLLSDRFSAERPKGSFSTLEIQRTEQGDSAMYLCASSRQRASGGSDTQYFGPGTRLTVL.